Listed below are T cell receptor beta chains from one sample, sequenced in a study of CD8+ T cells in alopecia areata. The assay was immunoSEQ multiplex PCR, and TCRdb's table has in-frame clones only and misses some. In the table there are about 140,000 clones, roughly 46% of which are singletons. Specimen: CD4+ T cells sorted from blood, collected at week 0. The origin of the receptors is a human donor with alopecia areata. Both conserved end residues are part of each CDR3. Each record gives: V gene, D gene, J gene, clone size, CDR3 DNA, CDR3 protein. The D gene is left open where the match is weak. A clone size is listed for some rows: how often the clone was seen (once, few, many), or a class if it is expanded.

TRBV30	NA	TRBJ2-5	few	TGTGCCTGGAGTAGTGGGGGAGCCCTGACCGAGACCCAGTACTTC	CAWSSGGALTETQYF
TRBV5-1	TRBD2	TRBJ2-1	NA	TGCGCCAGCGGTCTCAGCGGGGGGTACAATGAGCAGTTCTTC	CASGLSGGYNEQFF
TRBV30	NA	TRBJ2-6	NA	TGTGCCTTCAACAGGGACCGCTCTGGGGCCAACGTCCTGACTTTC	CAFNRDRSGANVLTF
TRBV30	TRBD1	TRBJ1-1	few	TGTGCCTGGAAACACGGGGACAGGCGTCGAACTGAAGCTTTCTTT	CAWKHGDRRRTEAFF
TRBV2	TRBD2	TRBJ2-1	NA	TGTGCCAGCAGACCACAACTAGCGGGAGTTTGGAATGAGCAGTTCTTC	CASRPQLAGVWNEQFF
TRBV4-1	NA	TRBJ2-5	NA	TGCGCCAGCAGCCAAGAGGAGCGCGGAGGCCAAGAGACCCAGTACTTC	CASSQEERGGQETQYF
TRBV29-1	NA	TRBJ2-5	NA	TGCAGCGTTGAGGTAGTCGCGAAAGAGACCCAGTACTTC	CSVEVVAKETQYF
TRBV29-1	NA	TRBJ2-2	NA	TGCAGCGCAACCTCGTCGGGTCTGGGCGCCGGGGAGCTGTTTTTT	CSATSSGLGAGELFF
TRBV30	NA	TRBJ1-2	NA	TGTGCCTGTCGAGTAGGGCAGAACTATGGCTACACCTTC	CACRVGQNYGYTF
TRBV5-6	TRBD1	TRBJ1-3	few	TGTGCCAGCAGCTTAAGGACAGGGACAAGCTCTGGAAACACCATATATTTT	CASSLRTGTSSGNTIYF
TRBV7-9	TRBD1	TRBJ2-1	NA	TGTGCCAGCAGTCAAGACAGGGGGTCCAATGAGCAGTTCTTC	CASSQDRGSNEQFF
TRBV29-1	NA	TRBJ2-3	NA	TGCAGCGTTGCCAAGAACACAGATACGCAGTATTTT	CSVAKNTDTQYF
TRBV14	NA	TRBJ2-6	few	TGTGCCAGCAGCCAAGTCAGGTTCTCTGGGGCCAACGTCCTGACTTTC	CASSQVRFSGANVLTF
TRBV5-1	NA	TRBJ1-2	NA	TGCGCCAGCAGCTCCGAGCGGTCCAACTATGGCTACACCTTC	CASSSERSNYGYTF
TRBV29-1	NA	TRBJ2-3	NA	TGCAGCGTTGACAGCGCAGATACGCAGTATTTT	CSVDSADTQYF